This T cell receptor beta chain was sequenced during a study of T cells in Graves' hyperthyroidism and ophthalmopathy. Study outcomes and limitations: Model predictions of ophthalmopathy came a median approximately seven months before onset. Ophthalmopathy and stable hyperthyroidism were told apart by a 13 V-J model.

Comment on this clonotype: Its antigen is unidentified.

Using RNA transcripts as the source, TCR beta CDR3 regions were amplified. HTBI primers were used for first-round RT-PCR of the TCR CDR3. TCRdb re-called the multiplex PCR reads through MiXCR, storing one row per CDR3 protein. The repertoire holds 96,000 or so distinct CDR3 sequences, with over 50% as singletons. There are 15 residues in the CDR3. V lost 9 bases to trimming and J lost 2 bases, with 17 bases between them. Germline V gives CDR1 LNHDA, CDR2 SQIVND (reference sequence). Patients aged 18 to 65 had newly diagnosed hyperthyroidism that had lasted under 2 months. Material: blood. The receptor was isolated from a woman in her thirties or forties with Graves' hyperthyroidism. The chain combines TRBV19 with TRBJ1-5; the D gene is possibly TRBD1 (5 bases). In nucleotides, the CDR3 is TGTGCCAGCACCCTTCCGGGGACGGGCAATCAGCCCCAGCATTTT. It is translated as CASTLPGTGNQPQHF.